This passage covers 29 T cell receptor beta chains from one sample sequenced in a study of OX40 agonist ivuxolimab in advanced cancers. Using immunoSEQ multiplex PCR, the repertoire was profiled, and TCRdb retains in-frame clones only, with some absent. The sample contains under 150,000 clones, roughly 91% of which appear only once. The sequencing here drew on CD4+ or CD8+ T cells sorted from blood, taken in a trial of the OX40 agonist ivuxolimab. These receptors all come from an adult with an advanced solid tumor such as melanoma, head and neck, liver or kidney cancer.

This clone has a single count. The CDR3 sequence is CASSPGQGDEQFF. Written as DNA, the CDR3 is TGTGCCAGCAGCCCGGGACAGGGCGATGAGCAGTTCTTC. V is TRBV7-3 and J is TRBJ2-1; 9 bases are a match to TRBD1. V was pared by 5 bases and J by 8 bases, with 4 bases of the junction left unmatched. Germline CDR1 and CDR2: SGHTA and FQGTGA. The CDR3 consists of 13 residues.

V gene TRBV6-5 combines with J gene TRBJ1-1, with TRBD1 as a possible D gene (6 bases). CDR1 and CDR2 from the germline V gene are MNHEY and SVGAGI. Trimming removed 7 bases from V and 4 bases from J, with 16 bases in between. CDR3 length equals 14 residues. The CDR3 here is CASITGFFGTEAFF. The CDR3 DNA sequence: TGTGCCAGCATTACAGGGTTTTTCGGCACTGAAGCTTTCTTT.

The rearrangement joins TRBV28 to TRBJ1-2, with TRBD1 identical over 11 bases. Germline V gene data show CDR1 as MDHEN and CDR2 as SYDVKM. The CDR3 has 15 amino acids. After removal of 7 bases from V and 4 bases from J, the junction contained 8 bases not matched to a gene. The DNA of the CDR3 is TGTGCCAGCACCCCTCGGGGACAGGGGGGCTATGGCTACACCTTC. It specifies CASTPRGQGGYGYTF.

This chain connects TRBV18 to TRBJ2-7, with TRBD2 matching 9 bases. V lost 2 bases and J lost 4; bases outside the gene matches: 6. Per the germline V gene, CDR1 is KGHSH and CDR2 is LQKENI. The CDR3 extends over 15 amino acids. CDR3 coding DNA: TGTGCCAGCTCACCAAGGCTAGCGGGGATGTACGAGCAGTACTTC. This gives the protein CASSPRLAGMYEQYF.

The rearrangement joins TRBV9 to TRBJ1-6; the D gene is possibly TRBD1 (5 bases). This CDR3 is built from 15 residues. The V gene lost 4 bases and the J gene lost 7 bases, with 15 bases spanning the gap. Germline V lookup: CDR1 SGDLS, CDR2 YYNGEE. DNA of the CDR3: TGTGCCAGCAGCCCTACGGGACTGCTGAATTCACCCCTCCACTTT. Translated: CASSPTGLLNSPLHF.

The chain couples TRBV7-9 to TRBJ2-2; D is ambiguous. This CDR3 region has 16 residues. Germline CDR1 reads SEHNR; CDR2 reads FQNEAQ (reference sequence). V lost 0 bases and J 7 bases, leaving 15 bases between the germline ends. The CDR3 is CASSLAGAAAIGELFF. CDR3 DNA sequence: TGTGCCAGCAGCTTAGCGGGTGCAGCAGCCATCGGGGAGCTGTTTTTT.

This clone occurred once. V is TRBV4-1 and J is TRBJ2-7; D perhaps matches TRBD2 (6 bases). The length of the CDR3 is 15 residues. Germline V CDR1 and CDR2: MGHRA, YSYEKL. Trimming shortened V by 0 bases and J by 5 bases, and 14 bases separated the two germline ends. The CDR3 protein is CASSQEGLRGNEQYF. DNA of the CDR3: TGCGCCAGCAGCCAAGAGGGCCTTCGGGGGAACGAGCAGTACTTC.

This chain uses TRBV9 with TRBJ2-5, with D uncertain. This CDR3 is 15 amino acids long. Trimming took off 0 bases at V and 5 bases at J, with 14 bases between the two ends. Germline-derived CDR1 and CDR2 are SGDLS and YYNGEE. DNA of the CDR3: TGTGCCAGCAGCGTAGCAGCTAGTTCGTGGGAGACCCAGTACTTC. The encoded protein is CASSVAASSWETQYF. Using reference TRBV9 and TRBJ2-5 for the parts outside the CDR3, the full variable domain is DSGVTQTPKHLITATGQRVTLRCSPRSGDLSVYWYQQSLDQGLQFLIQYYNGEERAKGNILERFSAQQFPDLHSELNLSSLELGDSALYFCASSVAASSWETQYFGPGTRLLVL.

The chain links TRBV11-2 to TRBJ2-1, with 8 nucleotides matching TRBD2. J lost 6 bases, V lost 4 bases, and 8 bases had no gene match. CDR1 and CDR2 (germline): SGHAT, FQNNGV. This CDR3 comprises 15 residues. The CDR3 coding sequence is TGTGCCAGCAGCTCCCACCCTACTAGCGGCAATGAGCAGTTCTTC. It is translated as CASSSHPTSGNEQFF.

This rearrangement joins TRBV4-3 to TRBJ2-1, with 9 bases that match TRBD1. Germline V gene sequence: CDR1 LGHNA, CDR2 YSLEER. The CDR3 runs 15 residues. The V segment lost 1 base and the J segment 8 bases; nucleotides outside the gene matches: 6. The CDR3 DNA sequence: TGCGCCAGCAGCCAAGGCCGGGACAGGGACTATGAGCAGTTCTTC. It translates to CASSQGRDRDYEQFF.

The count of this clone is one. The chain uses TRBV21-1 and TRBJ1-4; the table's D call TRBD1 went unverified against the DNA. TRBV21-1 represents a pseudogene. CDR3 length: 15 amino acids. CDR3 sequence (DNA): TGTGCCAGCAGCAAAGTAAAGGGGGCGGATGAAAAACTGTTTTTT. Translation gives CASSKVKGADEKLFF.

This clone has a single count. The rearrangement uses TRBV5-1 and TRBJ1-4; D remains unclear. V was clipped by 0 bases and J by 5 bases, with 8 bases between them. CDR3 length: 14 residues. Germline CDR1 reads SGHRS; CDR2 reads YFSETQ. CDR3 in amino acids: CASSLGQQNEKLFF. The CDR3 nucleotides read TGCGCCAGCAGCTTGGGGCAGCAGAATGAAAAACTGTTTTTT.

Written as DNA, the CDR3 is TGTGCCAGCAGTCAGACAGGGGGCGGCCCTGGCTACACCTTC. Amino acids: CASSQTGGGPGYTF. This chain uses TRBV11-2 with TRBJ1-2; 10 positions agree with TRBD1. After removal of 6 bases from V and 7 bases from J, the junction contained 8 bases not matched to a gene. Germline V gives CDR1 SGHAT, CDR2 FQNNGV. CDR3 size: 14 residues.

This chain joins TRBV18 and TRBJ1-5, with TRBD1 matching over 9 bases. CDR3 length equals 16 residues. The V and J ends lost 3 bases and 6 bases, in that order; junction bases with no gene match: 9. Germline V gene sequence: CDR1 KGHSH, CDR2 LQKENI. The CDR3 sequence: CASSPQGQGIGQPQHF. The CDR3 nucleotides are TGTGCCAGCTCACCCCAGGGACAGGGAATTGGTCAGCCCCAGCATTTT.

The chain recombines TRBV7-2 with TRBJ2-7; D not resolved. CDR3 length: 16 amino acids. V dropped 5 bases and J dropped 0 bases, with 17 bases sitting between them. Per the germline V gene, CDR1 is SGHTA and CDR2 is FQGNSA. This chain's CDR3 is CASSLGSDQSSYEQYF. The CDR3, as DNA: TGTGCCAGCAGCCTCGGGTCAGACCAGAGCTCCTACGAGCAGTACTTC. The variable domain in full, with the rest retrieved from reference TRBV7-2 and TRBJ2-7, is GAGVSQSPSNKVTEKGKDVELRCDPISGHTALYWYRQSLGQGLEFLIYFQGNSAPDKSGLPSDRFSAERTGGSVSTLTIQRTQQEDSAVYLCASSLGSDQSSYEQYFGPGTRLTVT.

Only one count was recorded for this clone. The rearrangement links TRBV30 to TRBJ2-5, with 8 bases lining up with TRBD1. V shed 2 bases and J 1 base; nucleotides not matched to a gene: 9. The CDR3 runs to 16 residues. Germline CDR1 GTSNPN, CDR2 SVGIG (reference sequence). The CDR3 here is CAWSKGTGGAQETQYF. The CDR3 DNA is TGTGCCTGGAGTAAAGGGACAGGAGGCGCCCAAGAGACCCAGTACTTC.

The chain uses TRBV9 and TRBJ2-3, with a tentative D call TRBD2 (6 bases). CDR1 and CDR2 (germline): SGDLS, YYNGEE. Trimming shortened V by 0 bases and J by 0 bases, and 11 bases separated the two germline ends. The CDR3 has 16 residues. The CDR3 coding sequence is TGTGCCAGCAGCGTAGATTCCAGCGGGAGCACAGATACGCAGTATTTT. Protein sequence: CASSVDSSGSTDTQYF. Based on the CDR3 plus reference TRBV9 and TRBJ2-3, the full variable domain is DSGVTQTPKHLITATGQRVTLRCSPRSGDLSVYWYQQSLDQGLQFLIQYYNGEERAKGNILERFSAQQFPDLHSELNLSSLELGDSALYFCASSVDSSGSTDTQYFGPGTRLTVL.

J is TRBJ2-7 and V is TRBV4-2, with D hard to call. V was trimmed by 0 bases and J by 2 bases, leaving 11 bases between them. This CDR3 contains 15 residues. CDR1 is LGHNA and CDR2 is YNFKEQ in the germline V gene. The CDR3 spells CASSQDLGRTYEQYF. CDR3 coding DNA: TGTGCCAGCAGCCAAGATCTGGGCCGGACCTACGAGCAGTACTTC.

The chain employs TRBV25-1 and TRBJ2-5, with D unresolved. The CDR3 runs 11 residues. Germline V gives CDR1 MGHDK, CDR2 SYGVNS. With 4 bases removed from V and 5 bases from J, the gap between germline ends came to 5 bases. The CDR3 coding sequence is TGTGCCAGCAGTGTCTTGGAGACCCAGTACTTC. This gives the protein CASSVLETQYF.

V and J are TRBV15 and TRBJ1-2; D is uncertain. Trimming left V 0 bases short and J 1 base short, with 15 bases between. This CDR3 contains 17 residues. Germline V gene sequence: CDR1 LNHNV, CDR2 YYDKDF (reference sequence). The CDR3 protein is CATSRDKGLTGNYGYTF. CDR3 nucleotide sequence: TGTGCCACCAGCAGAGATAAGGGTTTGACTGGTAACTATGGCTACACCTTC.

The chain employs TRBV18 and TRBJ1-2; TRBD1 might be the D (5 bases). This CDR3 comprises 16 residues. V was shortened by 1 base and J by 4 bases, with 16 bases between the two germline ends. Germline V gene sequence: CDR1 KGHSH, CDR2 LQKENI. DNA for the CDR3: TGTGCCAGCTCACCACAATCTGGCCAGGGCCCCTATGGCTACACCTTC. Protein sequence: CASSPQSGQGPYGYTF.

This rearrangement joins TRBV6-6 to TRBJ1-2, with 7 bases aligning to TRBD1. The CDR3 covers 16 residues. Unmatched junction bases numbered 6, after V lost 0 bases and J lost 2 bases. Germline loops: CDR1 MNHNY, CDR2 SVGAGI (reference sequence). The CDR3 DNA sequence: TGTGCCAGCAGTTACTCAGGGGGCGCGGGGAACTATGGCTACACCTTC. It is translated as CASSYSGGAGNYGYTF.

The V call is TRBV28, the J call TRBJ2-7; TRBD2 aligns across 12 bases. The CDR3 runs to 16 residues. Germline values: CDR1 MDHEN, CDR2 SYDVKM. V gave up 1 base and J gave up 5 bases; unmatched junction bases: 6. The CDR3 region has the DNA TGTGCCAGCAGTTTATCGTCTAGCGGGAGGGCCCACGAGCAGTACTTC. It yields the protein CASSLSSSGRAHEQYF.

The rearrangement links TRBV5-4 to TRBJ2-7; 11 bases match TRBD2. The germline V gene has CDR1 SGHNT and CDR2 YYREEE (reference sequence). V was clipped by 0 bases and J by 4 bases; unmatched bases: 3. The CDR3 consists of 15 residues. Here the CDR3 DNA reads TGTGCCAGCAGCTTGGGACTAGCGGGGCATTACGAGCAGTACTTC. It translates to CASSLGLAGHYEQYF.

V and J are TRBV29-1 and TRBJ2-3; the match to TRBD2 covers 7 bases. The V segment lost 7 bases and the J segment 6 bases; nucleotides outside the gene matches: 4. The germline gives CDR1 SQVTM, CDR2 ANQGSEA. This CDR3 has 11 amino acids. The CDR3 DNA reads TGCAGCGGCCTGCGGGGGGATACGCAGTATTTT. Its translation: CSGLRGDTQYF.

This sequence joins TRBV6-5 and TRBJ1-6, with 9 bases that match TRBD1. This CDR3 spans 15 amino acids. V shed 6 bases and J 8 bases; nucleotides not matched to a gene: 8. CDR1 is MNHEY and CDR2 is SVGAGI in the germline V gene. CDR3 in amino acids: CASSRTGDRYSPLHF. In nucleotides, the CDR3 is TGTGCCAGCAGCCGGACAGGGGATAGGTATTCACCCCTCCACTTT.

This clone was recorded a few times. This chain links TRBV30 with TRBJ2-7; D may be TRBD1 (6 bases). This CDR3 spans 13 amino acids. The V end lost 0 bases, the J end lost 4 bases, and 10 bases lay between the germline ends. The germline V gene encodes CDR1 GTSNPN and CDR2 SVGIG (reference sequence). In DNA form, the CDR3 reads TGTGCCTGGAGTGTGTTCAGGGGTTACGAGCAGTACTTC. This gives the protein CAWSVFRGYEQYF.

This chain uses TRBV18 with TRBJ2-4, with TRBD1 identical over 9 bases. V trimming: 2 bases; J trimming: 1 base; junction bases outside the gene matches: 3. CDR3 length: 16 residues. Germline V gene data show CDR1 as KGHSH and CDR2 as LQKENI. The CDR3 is CASSPRDRVAKNIQYF. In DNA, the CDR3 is TGTGCCAGCTCACCAAGGGACAGGGTGGCCAAAAACATTCAGTACTTC.

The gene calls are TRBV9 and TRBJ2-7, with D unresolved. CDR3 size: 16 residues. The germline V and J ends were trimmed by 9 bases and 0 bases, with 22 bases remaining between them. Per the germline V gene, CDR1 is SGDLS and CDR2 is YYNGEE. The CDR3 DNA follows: TGTGCCACCGCCCAAGCTCCCGTCTCCAGCTCCTACGAGCAGTACTTC. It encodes CATAQAPVSSSYEQYF.